A selection of T cell receptor beta chains follows, all from one sample in a study of T cells in Graves' hyperthyroidism and ophthalmopathy. Each CDR3 protein gets one entry after TCRdb re-called the multiplex PCR reads with MiXCR. This table holds more than 350,000 distinct CDR3 sequences, about 15% found once. Sequencing was carried out using blood. The receptors were gathered from a woman aged 55-70 years with Graves' ophthalmopathy. Each CDR3 is given with its conserved first and last residue. A D gene is named only where the DNA matches it firmly. Clone size is not always given. Where it is, it says once, few, many or a class for expanded clones.

clone size | J gene | V gene | D gene | CDR3 DNA | CDR3 protein
few | TRBJ1-4 | TRBV10-3 | NA | TGTGCCATCAGTGAAGATCGCACTAATGAAAAACTGTTTTTT | CAISEDRTNEKLFF
few | TRBJ1-5 | TRBV5-1 | NA | TGCGCCAGCAGCTTGGAGGGAGGAGCCATTCAGCCCCAGCATTTT | CASSLEGGAIQPQHF
many | TRBJ2-3 | TRBV9 | TRBD2 | TGTGCCAGCAGCAGCTTTAGCGGGATATCGACAGATACGCAGTATTTT | CASSSFSGISTDTQYF
few | TRBJ1-1 | TRBV29-1 | TRBD1 | TGCAGCGTCGCAGGGGGCGGGGGGAACACTGAAGCTTTCTTT | CSVAGGGGNTEAFF
many | TRBJ1-4 | TRBV7-8 | TRBD1 | TGTGCCAGCAGCTTAGACCCAGGGGGTGAAAAACTGTTTTTT | CASSLDPGGEKLFF
many | TRBJ2-3 | TRBV11-2 | NA | TGTGCCAGCAGCTTAGTACCGGCAGATACGCAGTATTTT | CASSLVPADTQYF
NA | TRBJ2-3 | TRBV5-4 | NA | TGTGCCAGCAGCTGGCTGATAGGAGCCCATCTAACAGATACGCAGTATTTT | CASSWLIGAHLTDTQYF
many | TRBJ2-1 | TRBV5-6 | TRBD2 | TGTGCCAGCAGAATAGGTTTAGCGGGAGGGCCGTCCAATGAGCAGTTCTTC | CASRIGLAGGPSNEQFF
many | TRBJ1-1 | TRBV28 | TRBD1 | TGTGCCAGCAGTTCCTCTAGGGCAGGGGGGAACACTGAAGCTTTCTTT | CASSSSRAGGNTEAFF
many | TRBJ1-1 | TRBV11-2 | NA | TGTGCCAGCAGCGGACACCAGAACACTGAAGCTTTCTTT | CASSGHQNTEAFF
NA | TRBJ1-1 | TRBV4-2 | NA | TGTGTCAGCAGCACTACTGGGGGGGGCACCACTGAAGCTTTCTTT | CVSSTTGGGTTEAFF
many | TRBJ1-2 | TRBV6-1 | NA | TGTGCCAGCATGGACGGCCCCAACTATGGCTACACCTTC | CASMDGPNYGYTF
many | TRBJ2-7 | TRBV3-1 | TRBD2 | TGTGCCAGCAGCCAACCGACTAGCGGGAGCAACGAGCAGTACTTC | CASSQPTSGSNEQYF
few | TRBJ1-1 | TRBV5-4 | NA | TGTGCCAGCAGCCCCCAGCGGGGATTCACTGAAGCTTTCTTT | CASSPQRGFTEAFF
many | TRBJ2-7 | TRBV5-5 | NA | TGTGCCAGCAGCTTGGGACCCCTTGACTACGAGCAGTACTTC | CASSLGPLDYEQYF
many | TRBJ1-2 | TRBV28 | NA | TGTGCCAGCAGTTTACCCGCCAGACCGGAAAACTATGGCTACACCTTC | CASSLPARPENYGYTF
many | TRBJ2-1 | TRBV20-1 | TRBD2 | TGCAGTGCCTCGCGCGGACTAGCGTTCGATGAGCAGTTCTTC | CSASRGLAFDEQFF
few | TRBJ2-1 | TRBV5-1 | NA | TGCGCCAGCAGCTTGGTAGGCTATAGTGAGCAGTTCTTC | CASSLVGYSEQFF
few | TRBJ1-2 | TRBV19 | NA | TGTGCCAGTAGTATTGGGAGCGGGGGTTCCTATGGCTACACCTTC | CASSIGSGGSYGYTF
many | TRBJ2-7 | TRBV27 | NA | TGTGCCAGCAGTTTCACAGGGTCCCAAGCGTACTTC | CASSFTGSQAYF
NA | TRBJ1-2 | TRBV18 | TRBD1 | TGTGCCAGCTCACCATCCGGGACAGGGGGTTTTGACTATGGCTACACCTTC | CASSPSGTGGFDYGYTF
many | TRBJ2-3 | TRBV28 | NA | TGTGCCAGCAGTTTATGGGGGGCAGATACGCAGTATTTT | CASSLWGADTQYF
few | TRBJ2-2 | TRBV7-9 | NA | TGTGCCAGCAGCTTAAGCGGCGCCGGGAACACCGGGGAGCTGTTTTTT | CASSLSGAGNTGELFF
many | TRBJ2-7 | TRBV20-1 | TRBD2 | TGCAGTGCGCCTCAGCTAGCGGAGGCCCGAGAGCAGTACTTC | CSAPQLAEAREQYF
NA | TRBJ2-7 | TRBV20-1 | TRBD2 | TGCAGTGCCATAGCGGGAGATCGGAACGAGCAGTACTTC | CSAIAGDRNEQYF
many | TRBJ1-2 | TRBV18 | NA | TGTGCCAGCTCACCACTTTCCCGAGAGGGCTACACCTTC | CASSPLSREGYTF
many | TRBJ2-2 | TRBV5-5 | TRBD2 | TGTGCCAGCAGTCTGGAGCGGGAGAGGGGCACCGGGGAGCTGTTTTTT | CASSLERERGTGELFF
few | TRBJ2-3 | TRBV28 | TRBD2 | TGTGCCAGCAGGCTGGGGGGAGGGCGCACAGATACGCAGTATTTT | CASRLGGGRTDTQYF
many | TRBJ1-2 | TRBV30 | NA | TGTGCCTGGAGTCCCAGGTTGGGGCCGGGGTATGGCTACACCTTC | CAWSPRLGPGYGYTF
NA | TRBJ2-7 | TRBV25-1 | TRBD2 | TGTGCCAGCAGTGAGCGGGGGAACTCCTACGAGCAGTACTTC | CASSERGNSYEQYF
many | TRBJ2-1 | TRBV5-6 | TRBD2 | TGTGCCAGCAGAAAGCGGGATAAGCAGTTCTTC | CASRKRDKQFF
many | TRBJ1-1 | TRBV3-1 | NA | TGTGCCAGCAGCCAAATACGGTGGACTGAAGCTTTCTTT | CASSQIRWTEAFF
many | TRBJ2-3 | TRBV6-1 | NA | TGTGCCAGCAGTCTACGGGGTCCGGGAGATACGCAGTATTTT | CASSLRGPGDTQYF
few | TRBJ2-7 | TRBV19 | NA | TGTGCCAGTAGTATAAGGGAAAGGGAGGAGCAGTACTTC | CASSIREREEQYF
few | TRBJ2-3 | TRBV7-3 | NA | TGTGCCAGCAGCTCGCAGGGAGCTAGCACAGATACGCAGTATTTT | CASSSQGASTDTQYF
NA | TRBJ1-5 | TRBV20-1 | TRBD1 | TGCAGTGCCCCGGGACAGGGGGCTTTGCAGCCCCAGCATTTT | CSAPGQGALQPQHF
few | TRBJ2-3 | TRBV30 | TRBD2 | TGTGCCTGGACCCGGACTAGGAACGGAGATACGCAGTATTTT | CAWTRTRNGDTQYF
NA | TRBJ2-2 | TRBV2 | NA | TGTGCCAGCAGCCGTTCGGACGGGATCACCGGGGAGCTGTTTTTT | CASSRSDGITGELFF
NA | TRBJ2-7 | TRBV4-1 | NA | TGCGCCAGCAGCCAAGAGGCCAGAGAATCCTACGAGCAGTACTTC | CASSQEARESYEQYF
many | TRBJ2-3 | TRBV7-2 | NA | TGTGCCAGCAGCTTAGCGGTGGTGGGCACAGATACGCAGTATTTT | CASSLAVVGTDTQYF
few | TRBJ1-2 | TRBV4-1 | NA | TGCGCCAGCAGCCTTGGACCCGCTAGCTATGGCTACACCTTC | CASSLGPASYGYTF
many | TRBJ2-7 | TRBV6-6 | TRBD1 | TGTGCCAGCAGTTACCCCACCGGGACAGGGGGCGACGAGCAGTACTTC | CASSYPTGTGGDEQYF